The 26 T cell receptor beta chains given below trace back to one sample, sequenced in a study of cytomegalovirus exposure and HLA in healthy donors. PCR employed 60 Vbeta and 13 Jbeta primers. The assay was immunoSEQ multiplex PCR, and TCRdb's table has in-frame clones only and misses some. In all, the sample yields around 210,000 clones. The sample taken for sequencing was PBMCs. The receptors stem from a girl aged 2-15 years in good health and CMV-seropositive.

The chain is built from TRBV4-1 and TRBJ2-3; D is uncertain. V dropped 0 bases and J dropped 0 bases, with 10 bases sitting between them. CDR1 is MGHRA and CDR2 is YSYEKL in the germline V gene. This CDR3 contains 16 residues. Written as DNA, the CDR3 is TGCGCCAGCAGCCAAGATATTGGCTTAAGCACAGATACGCAGTATTTT. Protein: CASSQDIGLSTDTQYF.

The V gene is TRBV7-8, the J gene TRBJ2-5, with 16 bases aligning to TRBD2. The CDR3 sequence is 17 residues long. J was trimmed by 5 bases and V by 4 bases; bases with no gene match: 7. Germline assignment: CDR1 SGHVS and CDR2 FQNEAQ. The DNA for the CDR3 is TGTGCCAGCAGCTCCGGGACTAGCGGGAGGGCGCGGGAGACCCAGTACTTC. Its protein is CASSSGTSGRARETQYF.

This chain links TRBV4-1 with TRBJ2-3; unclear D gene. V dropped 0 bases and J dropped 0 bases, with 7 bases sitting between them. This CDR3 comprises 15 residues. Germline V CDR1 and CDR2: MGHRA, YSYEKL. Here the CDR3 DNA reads TGCGCCAGCAGCCAAGAATCGGAGAGCACAGATACGCAGTATTTT. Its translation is CASSQESESTDTQYF.

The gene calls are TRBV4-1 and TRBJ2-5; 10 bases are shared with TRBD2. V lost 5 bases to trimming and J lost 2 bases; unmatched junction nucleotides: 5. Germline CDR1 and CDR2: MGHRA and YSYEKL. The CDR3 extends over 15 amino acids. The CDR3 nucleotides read TGCGCCAGCAGCGGACTAGCGGATGGACAAGAGACCCAGTACTTC. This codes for CASSGLADGQETQYF.

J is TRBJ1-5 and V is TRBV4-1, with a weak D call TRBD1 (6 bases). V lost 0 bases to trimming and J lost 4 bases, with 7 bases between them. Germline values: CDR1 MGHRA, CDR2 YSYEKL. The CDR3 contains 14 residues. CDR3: CASSQDGQNQPQHF. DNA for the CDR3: TGCGCCAGCAGCCAAGATGGACAGAATCAGCCCCAGCATTTT.

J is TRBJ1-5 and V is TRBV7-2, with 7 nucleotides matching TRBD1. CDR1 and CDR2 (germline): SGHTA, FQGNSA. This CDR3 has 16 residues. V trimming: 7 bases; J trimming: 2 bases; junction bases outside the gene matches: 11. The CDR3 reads CASKPADQGGNQPQHF. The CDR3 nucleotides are TGTGCCAGCAAACCGGCCGATCAGGGGGGCAATCAGCCCCAGCATTTT.

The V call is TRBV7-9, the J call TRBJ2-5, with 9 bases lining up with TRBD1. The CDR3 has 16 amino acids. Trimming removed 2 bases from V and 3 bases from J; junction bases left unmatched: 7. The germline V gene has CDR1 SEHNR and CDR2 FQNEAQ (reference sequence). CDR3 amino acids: CASSLWGQGMEETQYF. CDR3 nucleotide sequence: TGTGCCAGCAGCTTATGGGGACAGGGAATGGAAGAGACCCAGTACTTC.

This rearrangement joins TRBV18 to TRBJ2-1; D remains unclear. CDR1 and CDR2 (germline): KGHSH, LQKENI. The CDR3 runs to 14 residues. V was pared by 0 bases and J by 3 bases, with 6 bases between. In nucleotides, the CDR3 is TGTGCCAGCTCACCACCCTCTAACTACAATGAGCAGTTCTTC. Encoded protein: CASSPPSNYNEQFF.

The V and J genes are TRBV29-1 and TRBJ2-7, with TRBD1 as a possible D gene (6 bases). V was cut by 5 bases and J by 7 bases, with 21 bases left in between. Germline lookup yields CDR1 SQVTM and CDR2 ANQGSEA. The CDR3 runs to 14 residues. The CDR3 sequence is CSVSRDTSGGEQYF. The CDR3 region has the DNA TGCAGCGTTTCCCGGGACACTTCGGGTGGAGAGCAGTACTTC.

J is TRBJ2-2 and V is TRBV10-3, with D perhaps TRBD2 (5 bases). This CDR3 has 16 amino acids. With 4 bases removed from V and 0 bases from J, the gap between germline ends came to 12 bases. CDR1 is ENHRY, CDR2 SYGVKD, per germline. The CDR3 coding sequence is TGTGCCATCAGTGGGCTCGAGGGTCCGAACACCGGGGAGCTGTTTTTT. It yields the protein CAISGLEGPNTGELFF.

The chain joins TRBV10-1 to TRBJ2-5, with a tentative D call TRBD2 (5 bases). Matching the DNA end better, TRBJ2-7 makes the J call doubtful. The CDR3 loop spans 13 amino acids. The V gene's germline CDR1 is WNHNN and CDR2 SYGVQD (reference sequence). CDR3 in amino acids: CARQAGGVFEQYF. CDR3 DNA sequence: TGCGCCAGACAAGCTGGAGGCGTTTTCGAGCAGTACTTC.

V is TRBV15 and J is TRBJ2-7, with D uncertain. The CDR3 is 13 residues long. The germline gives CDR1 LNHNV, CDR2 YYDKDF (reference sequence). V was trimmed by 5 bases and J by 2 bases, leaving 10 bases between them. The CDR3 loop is CATSGPVPYEQYF. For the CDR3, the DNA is TGTGCCACCAGCGGTCCAGTCCCCTACGAGCAGTACTTC. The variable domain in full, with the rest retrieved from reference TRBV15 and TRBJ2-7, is DAMVIQNPRYQVTQFGKPVTLSCSQTLNHNVMYWYQQKSSQAPKLLFHYYDKDFNNEADTPDNFQSRRPNTSFCFLDIRSPGLGDTAMYLCATSGPVPYEQYFGPGTRLTVT.

This CDR3 is CASSPLDGDNYGYTF. The DNA of the CDR3 is TGTGCCAGCAGCCCATTAGACGGGGATAACTATGGCTACACCTTC. V is TRBV7-9 and J is TRBJ1-2, with D uncertain. CDR1 and CDR2 from the germline V gene are SEHNR and FQNEAQ (reference sequence). The V and J ends lost 5 bases and 1 base respectively, with 14 bases between them. The CDR3 has 15 residues.

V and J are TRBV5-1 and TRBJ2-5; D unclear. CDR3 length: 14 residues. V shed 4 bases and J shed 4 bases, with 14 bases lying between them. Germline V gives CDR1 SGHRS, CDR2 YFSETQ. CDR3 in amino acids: CASSPPDQSETQYF. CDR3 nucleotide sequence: TGCGCCAGCAGCCCCCCTGATCAGTCAGAGACCCAGTACTTC.

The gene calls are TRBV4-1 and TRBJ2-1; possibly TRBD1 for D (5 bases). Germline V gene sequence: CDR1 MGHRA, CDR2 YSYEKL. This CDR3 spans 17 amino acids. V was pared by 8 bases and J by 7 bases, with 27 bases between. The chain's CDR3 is CASRGLSKTGAGNEQFF. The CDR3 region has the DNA TGCGCCAGCCGCGGTTTGTCTAAAACAGGCGCTGGAAATGAGCAGTTCTTC.

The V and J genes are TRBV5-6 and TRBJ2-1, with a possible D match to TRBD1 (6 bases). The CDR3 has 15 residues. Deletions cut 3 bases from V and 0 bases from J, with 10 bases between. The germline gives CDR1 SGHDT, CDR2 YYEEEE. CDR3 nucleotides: TGTGCCAGCAGCTGGGGGCAGGGCTCCTACAATGAGCAGTTCTTC. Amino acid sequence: CASSWGQGSYNEQFF.

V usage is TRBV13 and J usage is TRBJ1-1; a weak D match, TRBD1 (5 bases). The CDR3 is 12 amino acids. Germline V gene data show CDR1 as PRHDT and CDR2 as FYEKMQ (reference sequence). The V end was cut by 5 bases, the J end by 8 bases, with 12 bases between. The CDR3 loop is CASSPGRAEAFF. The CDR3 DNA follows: TGTGCCAGCAGCCCTGGCAGGGCCGAAGCTTTCTTT.

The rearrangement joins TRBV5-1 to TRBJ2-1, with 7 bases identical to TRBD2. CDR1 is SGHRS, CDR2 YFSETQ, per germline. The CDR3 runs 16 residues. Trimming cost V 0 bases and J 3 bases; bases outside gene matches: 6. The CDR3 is CASSLAPSGLYNEQFF. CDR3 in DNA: TGCGCCAGCAGCTTGGCTCCTAGCGGCCTCTACAATGAGCAGTTCTTC.

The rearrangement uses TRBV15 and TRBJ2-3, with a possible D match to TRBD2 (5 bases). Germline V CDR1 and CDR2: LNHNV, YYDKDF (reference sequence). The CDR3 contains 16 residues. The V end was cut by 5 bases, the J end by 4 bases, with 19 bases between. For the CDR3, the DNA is TGTGCCACCAGCGGACGGACTGCCGTGGTTCCAGATACGCAGTATTTT. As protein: CATSGRTAVVPDTQYF.

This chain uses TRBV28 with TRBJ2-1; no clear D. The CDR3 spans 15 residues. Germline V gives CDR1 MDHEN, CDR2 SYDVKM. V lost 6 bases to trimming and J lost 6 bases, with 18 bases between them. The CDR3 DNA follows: TGTGCCAGCAGCAAAATACTAAGCCCCCTCAATGAGCAGTTCTTC. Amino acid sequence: CASSKILSPLNEQFF.

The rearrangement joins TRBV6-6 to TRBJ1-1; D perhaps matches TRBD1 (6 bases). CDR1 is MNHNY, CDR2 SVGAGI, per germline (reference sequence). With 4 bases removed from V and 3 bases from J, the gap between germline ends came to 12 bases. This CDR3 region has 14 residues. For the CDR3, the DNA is TGTGCCAGCAGTTTCACAGGGACGTACACTGAAGCTTTCTTT. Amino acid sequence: CASSFTGTYTEAFF.

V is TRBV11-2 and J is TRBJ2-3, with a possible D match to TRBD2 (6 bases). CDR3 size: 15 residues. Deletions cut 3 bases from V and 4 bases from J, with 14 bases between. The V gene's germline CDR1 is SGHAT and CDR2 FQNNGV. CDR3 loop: CASSFAGSSADTQYF. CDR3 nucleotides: TGTGCCAGCAGCTTCGCCGGGAGCTCGGCAGATACGCAGTATTTT.

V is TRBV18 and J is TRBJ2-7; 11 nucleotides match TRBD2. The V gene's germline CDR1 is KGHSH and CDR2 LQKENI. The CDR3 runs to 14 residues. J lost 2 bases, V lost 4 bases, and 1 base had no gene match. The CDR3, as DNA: TGTGCCAGCTCACAACTAGCGGGAGCCTACGAGCAGTACTTC. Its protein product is CASSQLAGAYEQYF.

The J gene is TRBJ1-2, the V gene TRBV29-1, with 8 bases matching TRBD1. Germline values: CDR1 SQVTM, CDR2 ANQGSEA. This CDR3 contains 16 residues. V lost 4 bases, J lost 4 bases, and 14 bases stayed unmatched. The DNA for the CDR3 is TGCAGCGTTGCACCGGGACAGGCAGGAGGCCGCTATGGCTACACCTTC. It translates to CSVAPGQAGGRYGYTF.

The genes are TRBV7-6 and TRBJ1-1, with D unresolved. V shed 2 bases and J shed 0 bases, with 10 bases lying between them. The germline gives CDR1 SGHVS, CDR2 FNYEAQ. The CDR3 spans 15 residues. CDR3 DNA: TGTGCCAGCAGCTTAAACAGTAGGATGAACACTGAAGCTTTCTTT. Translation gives CASSLNSRMNTEAFF.

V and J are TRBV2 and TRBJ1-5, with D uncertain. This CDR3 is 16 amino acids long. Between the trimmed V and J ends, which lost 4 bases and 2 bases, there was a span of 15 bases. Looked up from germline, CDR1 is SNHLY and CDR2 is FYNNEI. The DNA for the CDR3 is TGTGCCAGCAGTGCCCCGGGAGGAGGCGGCAATCAGCCCCAGCATTTT. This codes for CASSAPGGGGNQPQHF.